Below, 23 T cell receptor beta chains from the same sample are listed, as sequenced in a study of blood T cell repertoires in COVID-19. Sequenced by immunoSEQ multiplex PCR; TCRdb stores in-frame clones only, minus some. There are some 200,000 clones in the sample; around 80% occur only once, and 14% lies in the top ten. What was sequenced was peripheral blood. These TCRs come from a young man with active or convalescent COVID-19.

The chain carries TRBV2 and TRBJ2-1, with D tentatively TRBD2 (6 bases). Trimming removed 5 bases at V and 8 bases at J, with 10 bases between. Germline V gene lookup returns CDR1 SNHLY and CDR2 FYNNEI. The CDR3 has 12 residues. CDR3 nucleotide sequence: TGTGCCAGCAGTCCTCGGAGGGATGAGCAGTTCTTC. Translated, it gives CASSPRRDEQFF.

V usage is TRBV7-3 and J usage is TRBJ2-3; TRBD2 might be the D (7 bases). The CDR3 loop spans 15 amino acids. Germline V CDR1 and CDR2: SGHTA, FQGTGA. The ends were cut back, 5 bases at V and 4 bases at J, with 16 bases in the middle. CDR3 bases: TGTGCCAGCAGCCAAGGGGGGGTTAGCGCAGATACGCAGTATTTT. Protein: CASSQGGVSADTQYF.

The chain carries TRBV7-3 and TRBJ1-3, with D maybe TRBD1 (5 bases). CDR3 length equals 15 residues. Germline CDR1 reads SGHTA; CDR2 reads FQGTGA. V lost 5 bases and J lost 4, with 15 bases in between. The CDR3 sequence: CASSPGGGKGNTIYF. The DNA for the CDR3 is TGTGCCAGCAGCCCCGGGGGGGGGAAAGGAAACACCATATATTTT. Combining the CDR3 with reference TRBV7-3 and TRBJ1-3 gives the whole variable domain GAGVSQTPSNKVTEKGKYVELRCDPISGHTALYWYRQSLGQGPEFLIYFQGTGAADDSGLPNDRFFAVRPEGSVSTLKIQRTERGDSAVYLCASSPGGGKGNTIYFGEGSWLTVV.

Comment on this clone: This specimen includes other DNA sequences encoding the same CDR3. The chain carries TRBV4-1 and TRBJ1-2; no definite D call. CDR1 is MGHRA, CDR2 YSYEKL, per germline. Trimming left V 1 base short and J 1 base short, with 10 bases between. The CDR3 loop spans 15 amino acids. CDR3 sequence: CASSQVGASNYGYTF. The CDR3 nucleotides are TGCGCCAGCAGCCAAGTGGGAGCCAGTAACTATGGCTACACCTTC.

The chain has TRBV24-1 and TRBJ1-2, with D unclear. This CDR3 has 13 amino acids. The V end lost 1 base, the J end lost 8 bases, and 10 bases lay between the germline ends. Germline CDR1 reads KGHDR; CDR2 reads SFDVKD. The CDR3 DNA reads TGTGCCACCAGTGATTTAGGAGGGTACGGCTACACCTTC. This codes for CATSDLGGYGYTF.

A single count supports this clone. The CDR3 DNA sequence: TGTGCCAGCAGCTTTAGGGGACAGGGAAACGAGCAGTACGTC. It is translated as CASSFRGQGNEQYV. The rearrangement uses TRBV5-4 and TRBJ2-7; 9 nucleotides agree with TRBD1. The CDR3 length is 14 residues. In germline, CDR1 is SGHNT, CDR2 YYREEE (reference sequence). The trim removed 2 bases at V and 5 bases at J, leaving 5 bases unmatched.

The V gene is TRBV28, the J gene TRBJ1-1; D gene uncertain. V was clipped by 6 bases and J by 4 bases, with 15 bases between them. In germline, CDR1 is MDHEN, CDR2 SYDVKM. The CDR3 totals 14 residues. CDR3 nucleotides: TGTGCCAGCAGAGAAACGACTCCGGTCACTGAAGCTTTCTTT. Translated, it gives CASRETTPVTEAFF.

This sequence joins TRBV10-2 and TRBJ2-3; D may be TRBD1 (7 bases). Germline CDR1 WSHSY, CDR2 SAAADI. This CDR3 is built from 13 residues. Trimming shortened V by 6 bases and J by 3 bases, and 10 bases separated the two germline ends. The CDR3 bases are TGCGCCAGCAGCAGGGGGGAGACAGATACGCAGTATTTT. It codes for CASSRGETDTQYF.

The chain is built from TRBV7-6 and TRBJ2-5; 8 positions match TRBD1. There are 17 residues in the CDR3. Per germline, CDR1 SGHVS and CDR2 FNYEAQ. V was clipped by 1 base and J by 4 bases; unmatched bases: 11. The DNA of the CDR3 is TGTGCCAGCAGCTTAGAAGGGATTGACAGGGGAACAGAGACCCAGTACTTC. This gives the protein CASSLEGIDRGTETQYF. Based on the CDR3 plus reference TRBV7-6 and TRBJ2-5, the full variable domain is GAGVSQSPRYKVTKRGQDVALRCDPISGHVSLYWYRQALGQGPEFLTYFNYEAQQDKSGLPNDRFSAERPEGSISTLTIQRTEQRDSAMYRCASSLEGIDRGTETQYFGPGTRLLVL.

The CDR3 nucleotides read TGTGCCAGCTCATTACAGGGTAATAGGAACACTGAAGCTTTCTTT. Its translation is CASSLQGNRNTEAFF. V usage is TRBV18 and J usage is TRBJ1-1; D may be TRBD1 (6 bases). The CDR3 is made up of 15 amino acids. Trimming pared 5 bases from V and 1 base from J, leaving 14 bases between. CDR1 is KGHSH, CDR2 LQKENI, per germline.

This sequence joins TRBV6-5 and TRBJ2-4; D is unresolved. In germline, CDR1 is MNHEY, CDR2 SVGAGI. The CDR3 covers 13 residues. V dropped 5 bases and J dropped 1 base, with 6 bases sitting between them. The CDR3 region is CASSSSAKNIQYF. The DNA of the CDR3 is TGTGCCAGCAGTAGCTCGGCCAAAAACATTCAGTACTTC.

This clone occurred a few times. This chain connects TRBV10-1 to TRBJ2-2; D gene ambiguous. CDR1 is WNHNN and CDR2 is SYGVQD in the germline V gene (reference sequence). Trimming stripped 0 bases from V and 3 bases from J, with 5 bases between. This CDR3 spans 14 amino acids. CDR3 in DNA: TGCGCCAGCAGTGAGTCGCTAGACACCGGGGAGCTGTTTTTT. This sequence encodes CASSESLDTGELFF.

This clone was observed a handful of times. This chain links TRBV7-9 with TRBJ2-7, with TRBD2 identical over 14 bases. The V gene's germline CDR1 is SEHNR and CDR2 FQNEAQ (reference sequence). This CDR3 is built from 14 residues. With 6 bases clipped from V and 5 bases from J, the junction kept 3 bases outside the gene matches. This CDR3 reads CASRTGLAGDEQYF. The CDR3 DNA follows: TGTGCCAGCAGAACGGGACTAGCGGGAGACGAGCAGTACTTC.

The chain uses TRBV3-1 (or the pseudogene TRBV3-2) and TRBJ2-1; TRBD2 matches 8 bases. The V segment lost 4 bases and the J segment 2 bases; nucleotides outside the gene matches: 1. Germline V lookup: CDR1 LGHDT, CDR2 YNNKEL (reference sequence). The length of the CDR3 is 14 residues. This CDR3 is CASSRGGTYNEQFF. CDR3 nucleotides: TGTGCCAGCAGCCGCGGGGGGACCTACAATGAGCAGTTCTTC.

CDR3 amino acids: CASSNFQGTQETQYF. As DNA, the CDR3 is TGTGCCAGCAGCAACTTCCAGGGGACGCAGGAGACCCAGTACTTC. The chain uses TRBV7-8 and TRBJ2-5; D is possibly TRBD1 (6 bases). V was clipped by 5 bases and J by 5 bases, with 18 bases between them. CDR1 SGHVS and CDR2 FQNEAQ come from the germline V gene. The CDR3 is 15 residues long. Full variable domain (missing parts from reference TRBV7-8 and TRBJ2-5): GAGVSQSPRYKVAKRGQDVALRCDPISGHVSLFWYQQALGQGPEFLTYFQNEAQLDKSGLPSDRFFAERPEGSVSTLKIQRTQQEDSAVYLCASSNFQGTQETQYFGPGTRLLVL.

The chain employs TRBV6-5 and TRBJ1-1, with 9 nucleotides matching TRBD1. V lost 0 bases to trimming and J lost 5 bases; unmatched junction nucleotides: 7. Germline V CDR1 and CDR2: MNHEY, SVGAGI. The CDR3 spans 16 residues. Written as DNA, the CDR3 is TGTGCCAGCAGTTACTCGAGTGTGACAGGGGGGACTGAAGCTTTCTTT. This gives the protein CASSYSSVTGGTEAFF.

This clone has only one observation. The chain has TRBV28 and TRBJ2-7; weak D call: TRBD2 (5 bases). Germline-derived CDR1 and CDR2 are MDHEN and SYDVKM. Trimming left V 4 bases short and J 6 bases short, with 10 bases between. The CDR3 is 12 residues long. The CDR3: CASSCMEVEQYV. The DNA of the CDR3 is TGTGCCAGCAGTTGCATGGAGGTCGAGCAGTACGTC.

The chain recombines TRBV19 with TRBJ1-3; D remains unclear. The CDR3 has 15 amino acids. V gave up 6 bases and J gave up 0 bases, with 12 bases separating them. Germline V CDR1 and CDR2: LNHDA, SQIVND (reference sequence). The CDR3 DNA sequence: TGTGCCAGTAGAATGATAACCAGCTCTGGAAACACCATATATTTT. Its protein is CASRMITSSGNTIYF.

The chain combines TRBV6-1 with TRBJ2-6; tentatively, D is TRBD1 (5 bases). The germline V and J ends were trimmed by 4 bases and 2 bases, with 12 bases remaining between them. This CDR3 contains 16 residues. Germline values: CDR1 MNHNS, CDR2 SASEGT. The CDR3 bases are TGTGCCAGCAGTGCACTCAGGGCTGCTGGGGCCAACGTCCTGACTTTC. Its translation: CASSALRAAGANVLTF.

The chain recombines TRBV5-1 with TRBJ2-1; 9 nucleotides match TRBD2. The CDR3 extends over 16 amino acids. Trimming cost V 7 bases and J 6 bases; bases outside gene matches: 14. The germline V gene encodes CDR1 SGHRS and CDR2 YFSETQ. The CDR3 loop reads CASHSPSSGVPNEQFF. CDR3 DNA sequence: TGCGCCAGCCACTCCCCGTCTAGCGGGGTACCCAATGAGCAGTTCTTC.

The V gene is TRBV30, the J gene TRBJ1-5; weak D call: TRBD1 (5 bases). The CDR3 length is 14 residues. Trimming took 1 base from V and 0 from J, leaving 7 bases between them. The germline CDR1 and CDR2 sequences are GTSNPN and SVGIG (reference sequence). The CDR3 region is CAWSADNSNQPQHF. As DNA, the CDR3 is TGTGCCTGGAGTGCGGACAATAGCAATCAGCCCCAGCATTTT. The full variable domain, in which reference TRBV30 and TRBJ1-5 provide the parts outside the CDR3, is SQTIHQWPATLVQPVGSPLSLECTVEGTSNPNLYWYRQAAGRGLQLLFYSVGIGQISSEVPQNLSASRPQDRQFILSSKKLLLSDSGFYLCAWSADNSNQPQHFGDGTRLSIL.

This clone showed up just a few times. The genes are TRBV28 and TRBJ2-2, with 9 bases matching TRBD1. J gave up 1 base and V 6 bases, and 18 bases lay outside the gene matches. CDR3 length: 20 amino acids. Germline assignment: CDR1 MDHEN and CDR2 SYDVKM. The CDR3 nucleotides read TGTGCCAGCAGAAGGATCCGGGACAGGGTCGGTGAGGGGAACACCGGGGAGCTGTTTTTT. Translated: CASRRIRDRVGEGNTGELFF.

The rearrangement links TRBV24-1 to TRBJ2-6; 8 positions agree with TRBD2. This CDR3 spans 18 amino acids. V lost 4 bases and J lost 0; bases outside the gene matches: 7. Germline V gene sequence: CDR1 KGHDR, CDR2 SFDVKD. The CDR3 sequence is CATSDGGVGSSGANVLTF. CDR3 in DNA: TGTGCCACCAGTGACGGGGGGGTGGGCAGCTCTGGGGCCAACGTCCTGACTTTC.